This T cell receptor (beta chain) was identified during a study of blood T cell repertoires in COVID-19. Study-wide background: From the United States, Italy and Spain came samples of acute and convalescent COVID-19. T cells, B-cell-depleted T cells, or PBMCs supplied cDNA or gDNA.

On this clone: Within the sample, other DNA sequences also encode this same CDR3.

Source study methods: Amplification with reference gene primers provided the estimates of nucleated cell counts. Assay: immunoSEQ multiplex PCR; the TCRdb copy retains only in-frame clones and omits some. The V and J calls and clone size are taken from that table; D and trimming were inferred from the DNA. In the table there are about 250,000 clones, more than 75% of which are singletons. Sequencing was performed on peripheral blood. The TCR comes from an older woman who had recovered from COVID-19.

CDR3 in amino acids: CASSLGGTTSYEQYF. CDR3 DNA: TGCGCCAGCAGCTTGGGGGGGACTACTTCCTACGAGCAGTACTTC. This chain joins TRBV5-1 and TRBJ2-7; TRBD2 aligns across 7 bases. This CDR3 contains 15 residues. Trimming took 0 bases from V and 1 from J; bases not matched to a gene: 4. Germline CDR1 SGHRS, CDR2 YFSETQ.